This T cell receptor beta chain was found in a study of T-cell reconstitution after alpha-beta-depleted transplantation in children. This clonotype came up a few times. The length of the CDR3 is 19 residues. Germline assignment: CDR1 LNHNV and CDR2 YYDKDF (reference sequence). V shed 0 bases and J shed 0 bases, with 18 bases lying between them. Molecular barcoding with unique molecular identifiers was used for the TCRbeta library. TCRdb reanalysed the PCR reads using MiXCR and keeps one entry per CDR3 protein. Among around 600,000 distinct CDR3 sequences listed, roughly 17% were seen once. The rearrangement links TRBV15 to TRBJ2-4, with TRBD1 as a possible D gene (7 bases). The sequencing used PBMCs from the stem cell graft donor, collected from the stem cell graft. The receptor was isolated from a human donor who donated a stem cell graft to a child with acute myeloid leukemia. The CDR3 nucleotides are TGTGCCACCAGCAGAGAGGGGACAGACGGGGGACTAGCCAAAAACATTCAGTACTTC. Translation gives CATSREGTDGGLAKNIQYF. The variable domain in full, with the rest retrieved from reference TRBV15 and TRBJ2-4, is DAMVIQNPRYQVTQFGKPVTLSCSQTLNHNVMYWYQQKSSQAPKLLFHYYDKDFNNEADTPDNFQSRRPNTSFCFLDIRSPGLGDTAMYLCATSREGTDGGLAKNIQYFGAGTRLSVL.